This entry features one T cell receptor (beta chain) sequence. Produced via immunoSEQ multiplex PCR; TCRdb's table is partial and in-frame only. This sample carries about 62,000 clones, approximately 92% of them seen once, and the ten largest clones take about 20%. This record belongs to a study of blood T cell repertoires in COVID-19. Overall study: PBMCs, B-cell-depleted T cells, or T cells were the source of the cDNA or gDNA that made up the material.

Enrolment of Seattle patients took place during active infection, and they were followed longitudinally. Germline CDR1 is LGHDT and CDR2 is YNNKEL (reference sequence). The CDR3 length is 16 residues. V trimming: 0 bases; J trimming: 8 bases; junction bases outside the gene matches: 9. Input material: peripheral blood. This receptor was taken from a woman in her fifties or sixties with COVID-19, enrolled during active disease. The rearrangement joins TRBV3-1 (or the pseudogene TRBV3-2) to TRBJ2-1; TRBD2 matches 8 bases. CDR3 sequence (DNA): TGTGCCAGCAGCCAAGATCTAAGCGGGAGTTTTGATGAGCAGTTCTTC. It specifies CASSQDLSGSFDEQFF.